This T cell receptor (beta chain) was identified in a study of PD-1 blockade in classical Hodgkin lymphoma. CDR1 is LGHNT and CDR2 is FRNRAP in the germline V gene. The CDR3 has 15 residues. V was clipped by 1 base and J by 2 bases, with 11 bases between them. Assay: immunoSEQ multiplex PCR; the TCRdb copy retains only in-frame clones and omits some. The table lists tens of thousands of clones, roughly nine tenths of them singletons. Relapse after autologous stem cell transplantation occurred in every patient, and brentuximab vedotin exposure varied. V is TRBV12-5 and J is TRBJ1-2; possibly TRBD1 for D (5 bases). The source was peripheral blood mononuclear cells (PBMCs), collected at baseline. The clonotype comes from a human donor with classical Hodgkin lymphoma. The CDR3 is CASGLDWGFNYGYTF. CDR3 nucleotides: TGTGCTAGTGGTTTGGACTGGGGGTTCAACTATGGCTACACCTTC.